These 9 T cell receptor beta chains share one sample of origin, sequenced in a study of persistence of HIV-infected CD4 T cells. The antigens these receptors bind are not known. An overlapping HIV-1 Gag peptide pool stimulated these cells at about 1 ug/peptide/mL. Memory cells lacking CD40L and CD69 with high CD45RO were sorted. The libraries were made with immunoSEQ version 4 in survey mode. Sequenced by immunoSEQ multiplex PCR; TCRdb stores in-frame clones only, minus some. In the table there are about 40,000 clones, 70% to 80% of which are singletons. The sample in question was CD4+ T cells sorted from PBMCs after approximately 19-hour stimulation, obtained from a patient who received antiretroviral therapy. Receptor source: an adult man with HIV who was CMV-seropositive.

The chain employs TRBV5-1 and TRBJ1-1; 8 nucleotides align to TRBD1. Germline loops: CDR1 SGHRS, CDR2 YFSETQ. The length of the CDR3 is 14 residues. V was clipped by 1 base and J by 5 bases; unmatched bases: 4. CDR3 loop: CASSLQGAVTEAFF. Here the CDR3 DNA reads TGCGCCAGCAGCTTGCAGGGGGCGGTGACTGAAGCTTTCTTT.

CDR3 DNA: TGTGCCAGCAGCTCTGGACACACGAACACCGGGGAGCTGTTTTTT. As protein: CASSSGHTNTGELFF. The chain uses TRBV7-3 and TRBJ2-2; possible D gene TRBD1, 5 bases. The CDR3 contains 15 residues. Germline lookup yields CDR1 SGHTA and CDR2 FQGTGA. V was shortened by 4 bases and J by 0 bases, with 9 bases between the two germline ends.

Written as DNA, the CDR3 is TGTGCCAGCAGTCAAACCGGACTAGCGGGAGGAGGGGAGACCCAGTACTTC. This translates into CASSQTGLAGGGETQYF. The chain employs TRBV28 and TRBJ2-5, with TRBD2 matching over 14 bases. Germline CDR1 and CDR2: MDHEN and SYDVKM. V was pared by 5 bases and J by 5 bases, with 10 bases of the junction left unmatched. This CDR3 spans 17 amino acids. Full variable domain (remainder filled in from reference TRBV28 and TRBJ2-5): DVKVTQSSRYLVKRTGEKVFLECVQDMDHENMFWYRQDPGLGLRLIYFSYDVKMKEKGDIPEGYSVSREKKERFSLILESASTNQTSMYLCASSQTGLAGGGETQYFGPGTRLLVL.

The gene calls are TRBV12-3 or TRBV12-4 and TRBJ1-2; the D is unclear. V was trimmed by 7 bases and J by 4 bases, leaving 4 bases between them. The CDR3 runs to 10 residues. The CDR3 sequence: CASTLYGYTF. The DNA of the CDR3 is TGTGCCAGCACCCTCTATGGCTACACCTTC.

This chain links TRBV5-1 with TRBJ2-1; D is perhaps TRBD1 (6 bases). This CDR3 spans 14 amino acids. Trimming took 4 bases from V and 4 from J, leaving 12 bases between them. The germline gives CDR1 SGHRS, CDR2 YFSETQ. The CDR3 DNA is TGCGCCAGCAGCCGACAGGACTTTTACAATGAGCAGTTCTTC. This gives the protein CASSRQDFYNEQFF. The full variable domain, in which reference TRBV5-1 and TRBJ2-1 provide the parts outside the CDR3, is KAGVTQTPRYLIKTRGQQVTLSCSPISGHRSVSWYQQTPGQGLQFLFEYFSETQRNKGNFPGRFSGRQFSNSRSEMNVSTLELGDSALYLCASSRQDFYNEQFFGPGTRLTVL.

This rearrangement joins TRBV19 to TRBJ2-3; 12 nucleotides agree with TRBD2. Germline CDR1 is LNHDA and CDR2 is SQIVND (reference sequence). Losses at the gene ends were 7 bases for V and 7 bases for J; bases not matched to a gene: 18. The CDR3 contains 18 residues. The CDR3 sequence is CASTQAPTSGRKANTQYF. The CDR3 nucleotides read TGTGCCAGTACCCAGGCTCCGACTAGCGGGAGAAAGGCGAATACGCAGTATTTT.

The chain's CDR3 is CAWRERRGSGEQYF. The DNA of the CDR3 is TGTGCCTGGAGGGAGAGGAGGGGCTCGGGCGAGCAGTACTTC. The rearrangement uses TRBV30 and TRBJ2-7, with D possibly matching TRBD2 (6 bases). Trimming left V 3 bases short and J 6 bases short, with 18 bases between. This CDR3 is 14 amino acids long. Germline lookup yields CDR1 GTSNPN and CDR2 SVGIG (reference sequence).

The CDR3 coding sequence is TGTGCCAGCAGTCCACGGTTGGACACTGAAGCTTTCTTT. Amino acids: CASSPRLDTEAFF. V usage is TRBV7-2 and J usage is TRBJ1-1; D unresolved. The CDR3 is 13 residues long. Between the trimmed V and J ends, which lost 6 bases and 3 bases, there was a span of 11 bases. Germline V lookup: CDR1 SGHTA, CDR2 FQGNSA. Complete variable domain (other parts from reference TRBV7-2 and TRBJ1-1): GAGVSQSPSNKVTEKGKDVELRCDPISGHTALYWYRQSLGQGLEFLIYFQGNSAPDKSGLPSDRFSAERTGGSVSTLTIQRTQQEDSAVYLCASSPRLDTEAFFGQGTRLTVV.

The J gene is TRBJ2-7, the V gene TRBV7-9; a weak D match, TRBD2 (5 bases). This CDR3 is built from 12 residues. Germline CDR1 is SEHNR and CDR2 is FQNEAQ (reference sequence). Deletions cut 1 base from V and 12 bases from J, with 13 bases between. As DNA, the CDR3 is TGTGCCAGCAGCTTAGGAGGGTCCTTCCGGTACTTC. Translating gives CASSLGGSFRYF.